This T cell receptor (beta chain) was sequenced during a study of blood T cell repertoires in COVID-19. Overall study: COVID-19 samples from acute and convalescent phases originated in the United States, Italy and Spain.

Only in-frame clones appear in the TCRdb table, and some are missing; sequencing was by immunoSEQ multiplex PCR. This repertoire shows about 250,000 clones, 84% found once; its top ten account for around 3.6%. This CDR3 has 17 residues. The junction had 5 bases not matched to a gene; V was cut back by 2 bases and J by 3 bases. Looked up from germline, CDR1 is KGHSH and CDR2 is LQKENI. The participants were between about 18 and 90 years old and came from fewer than 25 US areas. The specimen was PBMCs or T cells enriched from blood (not recorded which). The chain uses TRBV18 and TRBJ2-1, with 12 bases aligning to TRBD2. This receptor was taken from a man aged 45-60 years who had recovered from COVID-19. CDR3 loop: CASSPIGLAGIYNEQFF. The CDR3 coding sequence is TGTGCCAGCTCACCAATCGGACTAGCGGGGATCTACAATGAGCAGTTCTTC. The whole variable domain, remainder taken from reference TRBV18 and TRBJ2-1, is NAGVMQNPRHLVRRRGQEARLRCSPMKGHSHVYWYRQLPEEGLKFMVYLQKENIIDESGMPKERFSAEFPKEGPSILRIQQVVRGDSAAYFCASSPIGLAGIYNEQFFGPGTRLTVL.